Presented here are 6 T cell receptor beta chains from one specimen sequenced in a study of cytomegalovirus exposure and HLA in healthy donors. Researchers ran the PCR with 60 Vbeta and 13 Jbeta primers. Assay: immunoSEQ multiplex PCR; the TCRdb copy retains only in-frame clones and omits some. This table holds under 35,000 clones, about 60% found once. Sequenced sample: PBMCs. These receptors were taken from a man aged 50 to 60 in good health and CMV-seropositive.

The chain combines TRBV28 with TRBJ1-5; a possible D gene is TRBD1 (5 bases). Trimming pared 6 bases from V and 4 bases from J, leaving 10 bases between. Germline CDR1 is MDHEN and CDR2 is SYDVKM. The CDR3 runs to 13 residues. CDR3: CASRKGVNQPQHF. In DNA, the CDR3 is TGTGCCAGCAGAAAAGGGGTTAATCAGCCCCAGCATTTT. Complete variable domain (other parts from reference TRBV28 and TRBJ1-5): DVKVTQSSRYLVKRTGEKVFLECVQDMDHENMFWYRQDPGLGLRLIYFSYDVKMKEKGDIPEGYSVSREKKERFSLILESASTNQTSMYLCASRKGVNQPQHFGDGTRLSIL.

The chain links TRBV4-1 to TRBJ1-5; TRBD1 matches 7 bases. There are 14 residues in the CDR3. CDR1 MGHRA and CDR2 YSYEKL come from the germline V gene. J was trimmed by 2 bases and V by 5 bases; bases with no gene match: 3. The CDR3: CASSNTGGNQPQHF. For the CDR3, the DNA is TGCGCCAGCAGCAATACAGGGGGCAATCAGCCCCAGCATTTT.

The rearrangement links TRBV6-5 to TRBJ2-5, with D perhaps matching TRBD2 (6 bases). The germline V gene has CDR1 MNHEY and CDR2 SVGAGI. The CDR3 runs 15 residues. V gave up 2 bases and J gave up 5 bases, with 15 bases separating them. CDR3 sequence: CASSYLRDLTETQYF. CDR3 nucleotide sequence: TGTGCCAGCAGTTACCTCCGGGACTTAACCGAGACCCAGTACTTC.

The chain carries TRBV30 and TRBJ1-1; D uncertain. CDR3 length equals 14 residues. V dropped 7 bases and J dropped 5 bases, with 20 bases sitting between them. Germline CDR1 GTSNPN, CDR2 SVGIG (reference sequence). The CDR3 protein is CAYGSIGVRTEAFF. As DNA, the CDR3 is TGTGCCTACGGAAGTATAGGAGTTAGGACTGAAGCTTTCTTT.

This clone was counted a few times. CDR3 bases: TGTGCCTGGAGTGGTCCTTACTATGGCTACACCTTC. It codes for CAWSGPYYGYTF. This chain links TRBV30 with TRBJ1-2; D not resolved. CDR1 is GTSNPN and CDR2 is SVGIG in the germline V gene (reference sequence). Deletions cut 1 base from V and 3 bases from J, with 6 bases between. The CDR3 extends over 12 amino acids.

This rearrangement joins TRBV29-1 to TRBJ2-7; maybe TRBD1 (6 bases). The CDR3 extends over 12 amino acids. With 7 bases removed from V and 0 bases from J, the gap between germline ends came to 10 bases. The germline gives CDR1 SQVTM, CDR2 ANQGSEA. The CDR3 region is CSATGTSYEQYF. CDR3 in DNA: TGCAGCGCCACAGGGACCTCCTACGAGCAGTACTTC.